This T cell receptor (beta chain) was observed in a study of T cell clones after liver transplantation. Study summary: Liver transplant recipients had immunosuppression withdrawal attempted within 2 years.

Thawed unstimulated PBMCs were FACS-sorted by CD3, CD4 and CD8 into two populations. Whole-study findings and limits: Small, mixed patient groups and varying post-transplant times limit these conclusions.

Of note for this clone: Its antigen is currently unknown.

Profiled with immunoSEQ multiplex PCR; TCRdb holds only in-frame clones, not every one. The top ten hold around 8.7% of the sample, which has 45,000 to 55,000 clones, approximately 84% seen once. The TCR comes from a human donor who received a liver transplant. Specimen: CD4+ T cells from blood, collected before liver transplant.

The CDR3 protein is CASSFYERTGLRDTQYF. CDR3 nucleotide sequence: TGTGCCAGCAGCTTTTACGAGAGGACAGGTCTTCGGGATACGCAGTATTTT. This chain uses TRBV7-2 with TRBJ2-3; TRBD1 aligns across 7 bases. The germline V gene has CDR1 SGHTA and CDR2 FQGNSA. Trimming took 3 bases from V and 6 from J; bases not matched to a gene: 15. This CDR3 has 17 amino acids.